These 31 T cell receptor beta chains share one sample of origin, sequenced in a study of blood T cell repertoires in COVID-19. Clones were read by immunoSEQ multiplex PCR, and TCRdb kept only the in-frame ones, dropping some. The repertoire holds 150,000 to 200,000 clones, about nine tenths seen once, with approximately 9% in the top ten. Sequencing was done on a sample of PBMCs or T cells enriched from blood (not recorded which). These receptors were collected from a woman in her late teens or twenties who had recovered from COVID-19.

This clone was counted only a few times. The J gene is TRBJ1-1, the V gene TRBV11-2, with 10 bases that match TRBD1. J gave up 6 bases and V 3 bases, and 1 base lay outside the gene matches. CDR1 SGHAT and CDR2 FQNNGV come from the germline V gene. This CDR3 has 13 amino acids. The CDR3 region is CASSLDRGAEAFF. In nucleotides, the CDR3 is TGTGCCAGCAGCTTGGACAGGGGGGCTGAAGCTTTCTTT.

The chain links TRBV28 to TRBJ2-7; TRBD1 agrees at 7 bases. With 5 bases clipped from V and 9 bases from J, the junction kept 13 bases outside the gene matches. The CDR3 has 14 residues. In germline, CDR1 is MDHEN, CDR2 SYDVKM. This chain's CDR3 is CASSIQGSGTGQYF. Here the CDR3 DNA reads TGTGCCAGCAGTATACAGGGGAGTGGGACGGGGCAGTACTTC.

J is TRBJ1-4 and V is TRBV7-2; possibly TRBD1 for D (6 bases). The CDR3 consists of 18 residues. Germline V gene lookup returns CDR1 SGHTA and CDR2 FQGNSA. Trimming removed 5 bases from V and 3 bases from J, with 22 bases in between. Here the CDR3 DNA reads TGTGCCAGCAGCCCAGGTCTAACAGGGATTAGGGCTAATGAAAAACTGTTTTTT. This codes for CASSPGLTGIRANEKLFF.

This sequence joins TRBV5-1 and TRBJ1-2; D remains unclear. Trimming stripped 0 bases from V and 8 bases from J, with 11 bases between. The CDR3 has 13 amino acids. Germline V gene data show CDR1 as SGHRS and CDR2 as YFSETQ. CDR3 region: CASSLAGVAGYTF. The CDR3 bases are TGCGCCAGCAGCTTGGCCGGAGTTGCGGGCTACACCTTC.

The V call is TRBV4-1, the J call TRBJ2-6; 12 bases align to TRBD1. Germline V gives CDR1 MGHRA, CDR2 YSYEKL. CDR3 size: 19 residues. V dropped 1 base and J dropped 4; count of bases not matched to a gene: 8. The CDR3 DNA sequence: TGCGCCAGCAGCCAAGTAAGGGGACAGGGGGCAGTGGGGGCCAACGTCCTGACTTTC. Protein product: CASSQVRGQGAVGANVLTF.

The chain has TRBV23-1 and TRBJ2-1; D gene ambiguous. TRBV23-1 carries the ORF label, with uncertain function. The CDR3 sequence is 13 residues long. Trimming left V 10 bases short and J 0 bases short, with 10 bases between. DNA of the CDR3: TGCGCCAAATTACCGAGCTCCTACAATGAGCAGTTCTTC. It translates to CAKLPSSYNEQFF.

V gene TRBV2 combines with J gene TRBJ2-3, with D possibly TRBD2 on 5 matching bases. Between the trimmed V and J ends, which lost 9 bases and 3 bases, there was a span of 16 bases. The CDR3 is 14 amino acids. The germline V gene encodes CDR1 SNHLY and CDR2 FYNNEI. The CDR3 spells CARTLAESTDTQYF. Written as DNA, the CDR3 is TGTGCCAGGACCCTAGCAGAAAGTACAGATACGCAGTATTTT.

The chain combines TRBV20-1 with TRBJ2-7; no clear D. With 0 bases removed from V and 4 bases from J, the gap between germline ends came to 4 bases. Germline V lookup: CDR1 DFQATT, CDR2 SNEGSKA (reference sequence). The CDR3 is 11 amino acids. The chain's CDR3 is CSARDQYEQYF. The CDR3 DNA follows: TGCAGTGCTAGAGATCAATACGAGCAGTACTTC.

The J gene is TRBJ1-5, the V gene TRBV28; D is ambiguous. CDR3 length: 13 residues. V lost 8 bases and J lost 2, with 10 bases in between. Germline V gene lookup returns CDR1 MDHEN and CDR2 SYDVKM. CDR3 nucleotide sequence: TGTGCCAGCGTCCCACGGGGCAATCAGCCCCAGCATTTT. Translated: CASVPRGNQPQHF.

The V and J genes are TRBV28 and TRBJ2-3; 12 bases align to TRBD2. The ends lost 10 bases at V and 6 bases at J; junction bases unmatched: 8. The germline CDR1 and CDR2 sequences are MDHEN and SYDVKM. The CDR3 is 14 amino acids. CDR3 nucleotide sequence: TGTGCCACCGTGACTAGCGGGAGATACGATACGCAGTATTTT. Protein sequence: CATVTSGRYDTQYF.

The J gene is TRBJ2-7, the V gene TRBV23-1, with 9 bases that match TRBD1. TRBV23-1 is placed among ORFs of uncertain function. With V trimmed by 0 bases and J by 3 bases, 6 bases remained unmatched. The length of the CDR3 is 16 residues. CDR3 sequence reads: CASSQSRRQGVYEQYF. CDR3 DNA sequence: TGCGCCAGCAGTCAATCAAGAAGACAGGGGGTCTACGAGCAGTACTTC.

This sequence joins TRBV4-2 and TRBJ2-5, with TRBD2 matching over 7 bases. The V and J ends lost 0 bases and 4 bases, in that order; junction bases with no gene match: 5. Germline CDR1 and CDR2: LGHNA and YNFKEQ. This CDR3 is built from 15 residues. The CDR3 DNA reads as TGTGCCAGCAGCCAAGAGGCCGCTAGCGGAGAGACCCAGTACTTC. It is translated as CASSQEAASGETQYF.

This chain's CDR3 is CAWSVGGNSNQPQHF. In nucleotides, the CDR3 is TGTGCCTGGAGTGTCGGGGGGAATAGCAATCAGCCCCAGCATTTT. The chain combines TRBV30 with TRBJ1-5; a weak D match, TRBD1 (5 bases). The length of the CDR3 is 15 residues. CDR1 and CDR2 (germline): GTSNPN, SVGIG (reference sequence). V lost 0 bases to trimming and J lost 0 bases, with 9 bases between them.

The chain carries TRBV6-2 or TRBV6-3 and TRBJ1-2; D possibly corresponds to TRBD1 (6 bases). Deletions cut 5 bases from V and 4 bases from J, with 14 bases between. There are 14 residues in the CDR3. CDR1 and CDR2 (germline): MNHEY, SVGEGT. As DNA, the CDR3 is TGTGCCAGCAGTGACCCGGGACACAGCTATGGCTACACCTTC. Translation: CASSDPGHSYGYTF.

The chain couples TRBV9 to TRBJ1-3; D gene ambiguous. CDR1 and CDR2 from the germline V gene are SGDLS and YYNGEE. CDR3 length: 15 residues. Trimming removed 7 bases from V and 0 bases from J, with 14 bases in between. The CDR3: CASAPPGFSGNTIYF. The CDR3 DNA sequence: TGTGCCAGCGCCCCCCCGGGATTCTCTGGAAACACCATATATTTT.

In its sample, this clone was seen once. The rearrangement joins TRBV9 to TRBJ1-6; 7 bases map to TRBD1. The V gene end was trimmed by 4 bases and the J gene end by 7 bases; junction bases not matched to a gene: 5. The germline V gene encodes CDR1 SGDLS and CDR2 YYNGEE. This CDR3 is built from 14 residues. The CDR3 spells CASSTGQENSPLHF. The DNA for the CDR3 is TGTGCCAGCAGCACAGGACAGGAGAATTCACCCCTCCACTTT.

This clone has more than one count but fewer than ten. The CDR3 nucleotides read TGTGCCAGCAGTCGCGGGGGACAGGCGTACGAGCAGTACTTC. Translating gives CASSRGGQAYEQYF. The J gene is TRBJ2-7, the V gene TRBV27; a possible D gene is TRBD1 (8 bases). This CDR3 has 14 residues. Germline V gene sequence: CDR1 MNHEY, CDR2 SMNVEV (reference sequence). The V gene lost 5 bases and the J gene lost 4 bases, with 15 bases spanning the gap.

V usage is TRBV9 and J usage is TRBJ2-5; 9 nucleotides line up with TRBD2. Germline V lookup: CDR1 SGDLS, CDR2 YYNGEE. Trimming took 1 base from V and 2 from J; bases not matched to a gene: 3. This CDR3 comprises 15 residues. CDR3 in amino acids: CASSVLAGTQETQYF. The CDR3 region has the DNA TGTGCCAGCAGCGTACTAGCGGGGACACAAGAGACCCAGTACTTC.

This clone was detected only a few times. The chain links TRBV7-8 to TRBJ2-2; D remains unclear. Trimming left V 3 bases short and J 8 bases short, with 4 bases between. CDR3 length equals 11 residues. Germline values: CDR1 SGHVS, CDR2 FQNEAQ. The CDR3 region is CASSFYGELFF. The DNA of the CDR3 is TGTGCCAGCAGCTTCTATGGGGAGCTGTTTTTT.

V gene TRBV6-4 combines with J gene TRBJ2-1; D is uncertain. V was clipped by 2 bases and J by 0 bases, with 11 bases between them. Germline V gene data show CDR1 as MRHNA and CDR2 as SNTAGT. This CDR3 has 16 amino acids. The CDR3 DNA sequence: TGTGCCAGCAGTGACACTGACTCGAGCTCCTACAATGAGCAGTTCTTC. Its protein is CASSDTDSSSYNEQFF.

This clone was seen just once. This chain connects TRBV5-4 to TRBJ1-1, with TRBD1 identical over 8 bases. Germline V gene lookup returns CDR1 SGHNT and CDR2 YYREEE (reference sequence). The CDR3 runs to 14 residues. V was clipped by 4 bases and J by 5 bases; unmatched bases: 7. For the CDR3, the DNA is TGTGCCAGCAGCCCAGGGGGCTCGGGGACTGAAGCTTTCTTT. Translation gives CASSPGGSGTEAFF.

V gene TRBV5-1 combines with J gene TRBJ1-2; D remains ambiguous. The CDR3 is made up of 15 amino acids. Trimming shortened V by 0 bases and J by 4 bases, and 13 bases separated the two germline ends. The germline gives CDR1 SGHRS, CDR2 YFSETQ. CDR3 residues: CASSLDTDTIYGYTF. The CDR3 DNA sequence: TGCGCCAGCAGCTTGGACACAGATACCATCTATGGCTACACCTTC.

The CDR3 is CASYFETGSVGYTF. The CDR3, as DNA: TGTGCCAGTTATTTTGAGACAGGTTCGGTGGGCTACACCTTC. The chain combines TRBV6-1 with TRBJ1-2, with D perhaps matching TRBD1 (6 bases). This CDR3 is built from 14 residues. V was cut by 9 bases and J by 8 bases, with 22 bases left in between. CDR1 is MNHNS and CDR2 is SASEGT in the germline V gene.

This chain connects TRBV5-4 to TRBJ2-5, with TRBD2 matching over 7 bases. After removal of 0 bases from V and 3 bases from J, the junction contained 2 bases not matched to a gene. Germline values: CDR1 SGHNT, CDR2 YYREEE (reference sequence). The CDR3 length is 14 residues. The CDR3 spells CASSLGGREETQYF. CDR3 nucleotide sequence: TGTGCCAGCAGCTTGGGTGGGAGGGAAGAGACCCAGTACTTC.

V is TRBV4-3 and J is TRBJ2-3; 10 nucleotides match TRBD2. V dropped 2 bases and J dropped 6; count of bases not matched to a gene: 11. CDR3 size: 17 residues. CDR1 is LGHNA, CDR2 YSLEER, per germline. CDR3 sequence reads: CASSQRSAGGFVDTQYF. Written as DNA, the CDR3 is TGCGCCAGCAGCCAAAGGTCAGCGGGGGGGTTCGTTGATACGCAGTATTTT.

This chain uses TRBV3-1 (or the pseudogene TRBV3-2) with TRBJ2-3, with 8 bases fitting TRBD2. After removal of 4 bases from V and 3 bases from J, the junction contained 12 bases not matched to a gene. Germline CDR1 is LGHDT and CDR2 is YNNKEL (reference sequence). The CDR3 covers 17 residues. The chain's CDR3 is CASSLTTPAGVTDTQYF. CDR3 in DNA: TGTGCCAGCAGCCTTACAACCCCAGCGGGAGTAACAGATACGCAGTATTTT.

The gene calls are TRBV18 and TRBJ2-7; 12 positions agree with TRBD1. V dropped 6 bases and J dropped 7; count of bases not matched to a gene: 13. CDR3 length: 16 residues. In germline, CDR1 is KGHSH, CDR2 LQKENI. The CDR3 region is CASSFGPGQGAREQYF. CDR3 sequence (DNA): TGTGCCAGCTCCTTCGGACCGGGACAGGGGGCGCGGGAGCAGTACTTC.

This clone was observed a single time. V usage is TRBV10-1 and J usage is TRBJ1-2; 7 positions match TRBD1. V lost 8 bases to trimming and J lost 2 bases; unmatched junction nucleotides: 8. Looked up from germline, CDR1 is WNHNN and CDR2 is SYGVQD (reference sequence). CDR3 length equals 14 residues. DNA for the CDR3: TGCGCCAGCCGAAAGGGACAGCCAAACTATGGCTACACCTTC. As protein: CASRKGQPNYGYTF.

V and J are TRBV30 and TRBJ1-2, with unresolved D. The V and J ends lost 1 base and 4 bases respectively, with 13 bases between them. This CDR3 region has 14 residues. Germline V gene sequence: CDR1 GTSNPN, CDR2 SVGIG (reference sequence). Here the CDR3 reads CAWSAGEGFYGYTF. CDR3 in DNA: TGTGCCTGGAGTGCCGGGGAGGGATTCTATGGCTACACCTTC.

CDR3 sequence: CASSPSMGPYEQYF. In nucleotides, the CDR3 is TGTGCCAGCAGCCCCTCTATGGGCCCCTACGAGCAGTACTTC. The genes are TRBV11-2 and TRBJ2-7, with D hard to call. Trimming shortened V by 5 bases and J by 2 bases, and 13 bases separated the two germline ends. The CDR3 totals 14 residues. CDR1 SGHAT and CDR2 FQNNGV come from the germline V gene. Together with reference TRBV11-2 and TRBJ2-7, the CDR3 gives the full variable domain: EAGVAQSPRYKIIEKRQSVAFWCNPISGHATLYWYQQILGQGPKLLIQFQNNGVVDDSQLPKDRFSAERLKGVDSTLKIQPAKLEDSAVYLCASSPSMGPYEQYFGPGTRLTVT.

V and J are TRBV2 and TRBJ2-7, with TRBD2 matching over 8 bases. Trimming removed 7 bases from V and 6 bases from J; junction bases left unmatched: 8. This CDR3 has 13 amino acids. CDR1 SNHLY and CDR2 FYNNEI come from the germline V gene. This chain's CDR3 is CASTPGLGGEQYF. DNA of the CDR3: TGTGCCAGCACACCGGGACTAGGGGGCGAGCAGTACTTC.